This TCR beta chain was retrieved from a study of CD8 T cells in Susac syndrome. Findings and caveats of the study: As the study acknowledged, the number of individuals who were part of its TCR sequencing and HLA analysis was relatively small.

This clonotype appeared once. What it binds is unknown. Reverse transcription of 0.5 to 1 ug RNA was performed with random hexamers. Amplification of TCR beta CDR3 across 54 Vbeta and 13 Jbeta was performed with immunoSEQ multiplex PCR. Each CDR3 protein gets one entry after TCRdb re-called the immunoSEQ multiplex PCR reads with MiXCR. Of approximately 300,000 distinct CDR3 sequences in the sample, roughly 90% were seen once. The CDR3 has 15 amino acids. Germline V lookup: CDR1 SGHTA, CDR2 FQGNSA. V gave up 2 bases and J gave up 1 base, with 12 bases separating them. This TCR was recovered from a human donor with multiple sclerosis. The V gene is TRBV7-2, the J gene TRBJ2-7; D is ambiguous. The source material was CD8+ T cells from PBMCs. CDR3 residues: CASSLFPVGSYEQYF. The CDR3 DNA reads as TGTGCCAGCAGCTTATTTCCGGTCGGTTCCTACGAGCAGTACTTC.